These 27 T cell receptor beta chains came from one sample sequenced in a study of T cell changes during pregnancy in multiple sclerosis. TCRdb's table, derived via immunoSEQ multiplex PCR, lists solely in-frame clones and lacks some. Among 50,000 to 65,000 clones listed, roughly 92% were seen once. Sequences were derived from peripheral blood, sampled in the first trimester of pregnancy. The receptors were gathered from a female donor with multiple sclerosis, enrolled in a pregnancy study.

This chain joins TRBV6-5 and TRBJ2-3; possible D gene TRBD2, 6 bases. There are 15 residues in the CDR3. Germline V gene lookup returns CDR1 MNHEY and CDR2 SVGAGI. The ends were cut back, 6 bases at V and 3 bases at J, with 16 bases in the middle. CDR3 nucleotide sequence: TGTGCCAGCAGGGGGCTCGGCGGGGCGACAGATACGCAGTATTTT. Translating it yields CASRGLGGATDTQYF.

J is TRBJ1-2 and V is TRBV7-9, with 8 bases aligning to TRBD1. Losses at the gene ends were 5 bases for V and 7 bases for J; bases not matched to a gene: 9. Looked up from germline, CDR1 is SEHNR and CDR2 is FQNEAQ (reference sequence). The CDR3 totals 14 residues. The CDR3 spells CASSLGQGDFGYTF. CDR3 DNA sequence: TGTGCCAGCAGCCTTGGACAGGGCGATTTTGGCTACACCTTC.

CDR3: CASSRPGTGFGYTF. Written as DNA, the CDR3 is TGTGCCAGTAGTCGTCCCGGGACAGGGTTTGGCTACACCTTC. The rearrangement uses TRBV19 and TRBJ1-2; 9 bases agree with TRBD1. V gave up 5 bases and J gave up 7 bases; unmatched junction bases: 8. CDR3 length equals 14 residues. Looked up from germline, CDR1 is LNHDA and CDR2 is SQIVND (reference sequence).

The rearrangement uses TRBV18 and TRBJ2-3; 9 nucleotides agree with TRBD1. The V gene end was trimmed by 1 base and the J gene end by 4 bases; junction bases not matched to a gene: 6. The CDR3 has 16 residues. Germline V lookup: CDR1 KGHSH, CDR2 LQKENI. The CDR3 coding sequence is TGTGCCAGCTCACCACGGGGACAGGGTCCCCCAGATACGCAGTATTTT. It is translated as CASSPRGQGPPDTQYF.

The chain carries TRBV4-1 and TRBJ1-5; 9 bases are a match to TRBD1. This CDR3 contains 16 residues. The germline V gene encodes CDR1 MGHRA and CDR2 YSYEKL. V was clipped by 0 bases and J by 3 bases; unmatched bases: 3. The CDR3 nucleotides are TGCGCCAGCAGCCAAGACCGGACAGGGGACAATCAGCCCCAGCATTTT. Translation: CASSQDRTGDNQPQHF.

The V call is TRBV18, the J call TRBJ1-2, with TRBD1 identical over 7 bases. From germline, CDR1 is KGHSH and CDR2 LQKENI. The CDR3 extends over 15 amino acids. J lost 8 bases, V lost 3 bases, and 12 bases had no gene match. In nucleotides, the CDR3 is TGTGCCAGCTCACCGACGGTCAGGGGGGCAGGAGGCTACACCTTC. As protein: CASSPTVRGAGGYTF.

This sequence joins TRBV4-1 and TRBJ1-2, with D possibly matching TRBD1 (5 bases). Trimming stripped 1 base from V and 4 bases from J, with 13 bases between. The germline V gene encodes CDR1 MGHRA and CDR2 YSYEKL. The CDR3 has 15 residues. The CDR3, as DNA: TGCGCCAGCAGCCAAGGTGGGCAGGGAGGCTATGGCTACACCTTC. As protein: CASSQGGQGGYGYTF.

The chain links TRBV6-6 to TRBJ2-7; D unclear. V gave up 0 bases and J gave up 0 bases, with 9 bases separating them. CDR3 size: 15 residues. Germline loops: CDR1 MNHNY, CDR2 SVGAGI (reference sequence). The DNA for the CDR3 is TGTGCCAGCAGTTACTCCTCAACGGGCTCCTACGAGCAGTACTTC. Its protein product is CASSYSSTGSYEQYF.

The chain links TRBV2 to TRBJ2-7, with a tentative D call TRBD1 (8 bases). The CDR3 contains 14 residues. V dropped 7 bases and J dropped 3 bases, with 16 bases sitting between them. The V gene's germline CDR1 is SNHLY and CDR2 FYNNEI. The CDR3, as DNA: TGTGCCAGCAAGACCTACAGGGGGGGCTACGAGCAGTACTTC. It specifies CASKTYRGGYEQYF.

V gene TRBV6-4 combines with J gene TRBJ1-1; 8 positions match TRBD1. The V segment lost 6 bases and the J segment 4 bases; nucleotides outside the gene matches: 7. The CDR3 is 14 amino acids. Germline V gene data show CDR1 as MRHNA and CDR2 as SNTAGT. CDR3 bases: TGTGCCAGCAGGCCGACAGGGGAGGGCACTGAAGCTTTCTTT. This translates into CASRPTGEGTEAFF.

This chain connects TRBV5-1 to TRBJ2-1; 7 bases line up with TRBD2. Germline V lookup: CDR1 SGHRS, CDR2 YFSETQ. The CDR3 covers 15 residues. With 1 base clipped from V and 11 bases from J, the junction kept 12 bases outside the gene matches. DNA for the CDR3: TGCGCCAGCAGCTTGATCGCCGGGGGGAGCAGTAAGCAGTTCTTC. It is translated as CASSLIAGGSSKQFF.

This sequence joins TRBV27 and TRBJ1-5; 9 bases match TRBD1. CDR1 and CDR2 (germline): MNHEY, SMNVEV (reference sequence). The ends lost 6 bases at V and 0 bases at J; junction bases unmatched: 0. CDR3 length equals 14 residues. Written as DNA, the CDR3 is TGTGCCAGCAGACAGGGGGCTAGCAATCAGCCCCAGCATTTT. Translated, it gives CASRQGASNQPQHF.

The chain carries TRBV19 and TRBJ1-5; the D gene is possibly TRBD1 (6 bases). The CDR3 is made up of 14 amino acids. V was shortened by 5 bases and J by 3 bases, with 11 bases between the two germline ends. In germline, CDR1 is LNHDA, CDR2 SQIVND (reference sequence). CDR3 loop: CASSSQGVNQPQHF. Here the CDR3 DNA reads TGTGCCAGTAGTTCACAGGGAGTCAATCAGCCCCAGCATTTT.

The J gene is TRBJ2-7, the V gene TRBV5-4; 10 nucleotides agree with TRBD2. The CDR3 runs 15 residues. V trimming: 4 bases; J trimming: 3 bases; junction bases outside the gene matches: 7. The V gene's germline CDR1 is SGHNT and CDR2 YYREEE (reference sequence). CDR3 in amino acids: CASSRLAGTNYEQYF. The CDR3, as DNA: TGTGCCAGCAGCAGACTAGCGGGCACCAACTACGAGCAGTACTTC. Full variable domain (remainder filled in from reference TRBV5-4 and TRBJ2-7): ETGVTQSPTHLIKTRGQQVTLRCSSQSGHNTVSWYQQALGQGPQFIFQYYREEENGRGNFPPRFSGLQFPNYSSELNVNALELDDSALYLCASSRLAGTNYEQYFGPGTRLTVT.

The rearrangement joins TRBV5-5 to TRBJ2-1; a possible D gene is TRBD1 (6 bases). The CDR3 covers 15 residues. Germline CDR1 is SGHKS and CDR2 is YYEKEE (reference sequence). Trimming left V 4 bases short and J 4 bases short, with 15 bases between. The CDR3 loop reads CASSALQGGYNEQFF. CDR3 coding DNA: TGTGCCAGCAGCGCGTTACAGGGTGGGTACAATGAGCAGTTCTTC.

A single count supports this clone. V gene TRBV7-8 combines with J gene TRBJ2-7, with D uncertain. The germline V gene encodes CDR1 SGHVS and CDR2 FQNEAQ. CDR3 size: 14 residues. V lost 0 bases and J 9 bases, leaving 15 bases between the germline ends. The CDR3 is CASSLALGTTMQYF. DNA for the CDR3: TGTGCCAGCAGCTTAGCGCTCGGAACTACGATGCAGTACTTC.

CDR3 sequence: CASSQEWTSGGPGETQYF. The CDR3 region has the DNA TGCGCCAGCAGCCAAGAATGGACTAGCGGGGGGCCTGGGGAGACCCAGTACTTC. This sequence joins TRBV4-1 and TRBJ2-5; 14 nucleotides match TRBD2. The CDR3 loop spans 18 amino acids. CDR1 and CDR2 from the germline V gene are MGHRA and YSYEKL. J lost 5 bases, V lost 0 bases, and 8 bases had no gene match.

The chain combines TRBV7-6 with TRBJ2-5, with 9 bases lining up with TRBD1. CDR3 length equals 16 residues. Per germline, CDR1 SGHVS and CDR2 FNYEAQ. V gave up 5 bases and J gave up 3 bases; unmatched junction bases: 10. CDR3 amino acids: CASSLPVGDREETQYF. The DNA for the CDR3 is TGTGCCAGCAGCCTCCCGGTTGGGGACAGGGAAGAGACCCAGTACTTC.

The chain links TRBV7-3 to TRBJ2-1; TRBD2 matches 12 bases. The V gene's germline CDR1 is SGHTA and CDR2 FQGTGA. The CDR3 spans 17 residues. The trim removed 5 bases at V and 0 bases at J, leaving 5 bases unmatched. CDR3 coding DNA: TGTGCCAGCAGCCCCACGGGACTAGCGGGCTCCTACAATGAGCAGTTCTTC. Protein product: CASSPTGLAGSYNEQFF.

The rearrangement uses TRBV7-2 and TRBJ2-5; 10 bases map to TRBD2. Germline V gene sequence: CDR1 SGHTA, CDR2 FQGNSA. This CDR3 spans 14 amino acids. V was pared by 5 bases and J by 4 bases, with 4 bases of the junction left unmatched. Here the CDR3 reads CASSISSGGETQYF. The DNA of the CDR3 is TGTGCCAGCAGCATATCTAGCGGGGGAGAGACCCAGTACTTC.

The chain carries TRBV5-4 and TRBJ2-3; 8 bases match TRBD2. There are 16 residues in the CDR3. Germline CDR1 is SGHNT and CDR2 is YYREEE (reference sequence). J gave up 2 bases and V 0 bases, and 5 bases lay outside the gene matches. The CDR3 reads CASSLAASGFTDTQYF. In DNA, the CDR3 is TGTGCCAGCAGCTTGGCGGCTAGCGGGTTCACAGATACGCAGTATTTT. Full variable domain (outside the CDR3, taken from reference TRBV5-4 and TRBJ2-3): ETGVTQSPTHLIKTRGQQVTLRCSSQSGHNTVSWYQQALGQGPQFIFQYYREEENGRGNFPPRFSGLQFPNYSSELNVNALELDDSALYLCASSLAASGFTDTQYFGPGTRLTVL.

This clone came up a few times. V and J are TRBV5-1 and TRBJ1-1; a possible D gene is TRBD1 (5 bases). The germline CDR1 and CDR2 sequences are SGHRS and YFSETQ. The CDR3 contains 13 residues. V dropped 7 bases and J dropped 6 bases, with 16 bases sitting between them. The CDR3 DNA reads TGCGCCAGCTTGTCGGAGGGGAAAGCTGAAGCTTTCTTT. Its protein is CASLSEGKAEAFF.

The rearrangement joins TRBV7-2 to TRBJ1-1, with TRBD1 identical over 7 bases. The CDR3 runs to 13 residues. Germline CDR1 is SGHTA and CDR2 is FQGNSA. V lost 4 bases to trimming and J lost 4 bases; unmatched junction nucleotides: 3. The CDR3 DNA reads TGTGCCAGCAGCTCGCAGGGGGTCACTGAAGCTTTCTTT. Its protein is CASSSQGVTEAFF.

The J gene is TRBJ2-4, the V gene TRBV2; D might be TRBD2 (6 bases). V was cut by 6 bases and J by 12 bases, with 15 bases left in between. The CDR3 has 12 residues. Germline loops: CDR1 SNHLY, CDR2 FYNNEI. The CDR3 DNA is TGTGCCAGCAGGGGGGACTTGTTTACTCAGTACTTC. Protein sequence: CASRGDLFTQYF.

CDR3 bases: TGTGCCACCAGCAGAGATCTCAGGGGAACAGGGGGTATGAACACTGAAGCTTTCTTT. This gives the protein CATSRDLRGTGGMNTEAFF. The V call is TRBV15, the J call TRBJ1-1, with TRBD1 identical over 8 bases. Germline CDR1 reads LNHNV; CDR2 reads YYDKDF (reference sequence). Losses at the gene ends were 0 bases for V and 0 bases for J; bases not matched to a gene: 12. The CDR3 has 19 residues.

This chain joins TRBV27 and TRBJ2-1; 10 bases map to TRBD2. Germline V gives CDR1 MNHEY, CDR2 SMNVEV (reference sequence). V was clipped by 2 bases and J by 1 base; unmatched bases: 8. CDR3 length: 18 residues. The CDR3 loop is CASSLLQTSGLSYNEQFF. In nucleotides, the CDR3 is TGTGCCAGCAGTTTACTCCAGACTAGCGGGCTTTCCTACAATGAGCAGTTCTTC.

The table lists this clone with a count of one. The chain recombines TRBV7-3 with TRBJ2-5; 12 bases are shared with TRBD2. V gave up 4 bases and J gave up 4 bases; unmatched junction bases: 4. This CDR3 has 15 residues. Germline CDR1 SGHTA, CDR2 FQGTGA. CDR3 sequence: CASSSKTSGRETQYF. In nucleotides, the CDR3 is TGTGCCAGCAGCTCCAAGACTAGCGGGAGAGAGACCCAGTACTTC.